Each of the 19 T cell receptor beta chains below was sequenced from the same sample in a study of human T cells and chemical hapten exposure. Each CDR3 protein gets one entry after TCRdb re-called the RACE reads with MiXCR. Here the sample spans 250,000 or so distinct CDR3 sequences, approximately 7.5% being singletons. Time point noted: pre-sensitization, week 0. Treatment: therapeutic diphenylcyclopropenone sensitization with weekly scalp DPC. The sequenced sample was whole blood, obtained in connection with sensitization to the hapten diphenylcyclopropenone (DPC). The origin of the receptors is a man younger than 35 with alopecia areata. Some clones in this sample may be carry-over from other donors' samples.

This clonotype was observed many times. The gene calls are TRBV12-3 or TRBV12-4 and TRBJ2-3; the D is unclear. The CDR3 extends over 14 amino acids. V lost 3 bases, J lost 0 bases, and 7 bases lay in between. This CDR3 is CASSFTGSTDTQYF. The CDR3 nucleotides are TGTGCCAGCAGTTTCACCGGAAGCACAGATACGCAGTATTTT.

This clonotype appeared a few times. This is likely a read error, given that the CDR3 carries no conserved phenylalanine or tryptophan at its end. It is unclear where the CDR3 begins or ends on the DNA, so no DNA is shown, and the CDR3 is as TCRdb lists it. The chain employs TRBV6-2 or TRBV6-3 and TRBJ1-2; TRBD1 is the table's D call, not checked against the DNA. CDR1 MNHEY and CDR2 SVGEGT come from the germline V gene. The CDR3 length equals 8 residues, ends included. The CDR3 is CASSRGRA.

The chain employs TRBV13 and TRBJ2-7, with D possibly being TRBD2 (6 bases). CDR1 PRHDT and CDR2 FYEKMQ come from the germline V gene (reference sequence). The CDR3 runs 17 residues. The germline V and J ends were trimmed by 2 bases and 1 base, with 18 bases remaining between them. CDR3 sequence: CASSLNTGGSGSYEQYF. As DNA, the CDR3 is TGTGCCAGCAGCTTAAATACAGGAGGGTCGGGATCCTACGAGCAGTACTTC.

This clonotype was seen at least ten times. V gene TRBV11-1 combines with J gene TRBJ2-3, with a tentative D call TRBD2 (7 bases). The CDR3 runs to 12 residues. Trimming removed 5 bases at V and 14 bases at J, with 17 bases between. Per the germline V gene, CDR1 is SGHAT and CDR2 is FQDESV (reference sequence). CDR3 DNA sequence: TGTGCCAGCAGCCCCGAACAGGGAGGGTCGTATTTT. Translated: CASSPEQGGSYF. Full variable domain (missing parts from reference TRBV11-1 and TRBJ2-3): EAEVAQSPRYKITEKSQAVAFWCDPISGHATLYWYRQILGQGPELLVQFQDESVVDDSQLPKDRFSAERLKGVDSTLKIQPAELGDSAMYLCASSPEQGGSYFGPGTRLTVL.

The chain combines TRBV7-9 with TRBJ2-3; the D is unclear. CDR3 length: 13 amino acids. V dropped 5 bases and J dropped 4 bases, with 10 bases sitting between them. The germline gives CDR1 SEHNR, CDR2 FQNEAQ (reference sequence). The DNA of the CDR3 is TGTGCCAGCAGCATATTAGGAGCAGATACGCAGTATTTT. Protein: CASSILGADTQYF.

This clonotype came up many times. The rearrangement joins TRBV7-2 to TRBJ2-1; no clear D. V lost 3 bases, J lost 6 bases, and 12 bases lay in between. This CDR3 comprises 14 residues. Looked up from germline, CDR1 is SGHTA and CDR2 is FQGNSA. Here the CDR3 DNA reads TGTGCCAGCAGCTTCGCAGGACGGGTCAATGAGCAGTTCTTC. Translation gives CASSFAGRVNEQFF.

This clonotype has more than one count but fewer than ten. The genes are TRBV4-3 and TRBJ1-1; 9 nucleotides line up with TRBD1. V shed 3 bases and J 4 bases; nucleotides not matched to a gene: 18. Germline values: CDR1 LGHNA, CDR2 YSLEER. The CDR3 is 19 residues long. The CDR3: CASSQADYWTGEKGTEAFF. CDR3 nucleotide sequence: TGCGCCAGCAGCCAGGCTGACTATTGGACAGGGGAGAAAGGCACTGAAGCTTTCTTT.

This clonotype was observed a handful of times. The chain recombines TRBV10-3 with TRBJ2-1; D tentatively reads TRBD1 or TRBD2 (5 bases each). This CDR3 is built from 12 residues. V lost 10 bases and J lost 8, with 15 bases in between. From germline, CDR1 is ENHRY and CDR2 SYGVKD. This CDR3 reads CATWTLRDEQFF. CDR3 nucleotide sequence: TGTGCCACGTGGACATTGAGGGATGAGCAGTTCTTC.

The chain recombines TRBV27 with TRBJ2-1; 8 bases fit TRBD1. Germline V lookup: CDR1 MNHEY, CDR2 SMNVEV (reference sequence). This CDR3 is built from 15 residues. V was pared by 4 bases and J by 3 bases, with 5 bases of the junction left unmatched. The CDR3 protein is CASSSWTGYYNEQFF. CDR3 bases: TGTGCCAGCAGTTCCTGGACAGGGTACTACAATGAGCAGTTCTTC.

This clonotype has more than one count but fewer than ten. CDR3 sequence reads: CASSYLNQPQHF. The CDR3 DNA reads as TGTGCCAGCAGTTACCTTAATCAGCCCCAGCATTTT. The rearrangement joins TRBV6-5 to TRBJ1-5; D unclear. Germline V lookup: CDR1 MNHEY, CDR2 SVGAGI. The CDR3 is 12 amino acids. Trimming removed 2 bases at V and 4 bases at J, with 3 bases between.

The CDR3 is CASSQDPFLAGSTDTQYF. CDR3 in DNA: TGCGCCAGCAGCCAAGATCCATTCCTAGCGGGTAGCACAGATACGCAGTATTTT. The rearrangement uses TRBV4-3 and TRBJ2-3, with TRBD2 matching over 8 bases. V lost 0 bases and J lost 0; bases outside the gene matches: 8. Germline V gene lookup returns CDR1 LGHNA and CDR2 YSLEER. The CDR3 is made up of 18 amino acids.

This clonotype was seen more than once but under ten times. The rearrangement uses TRBV7-2 and TRBJ2-2; 8 bases match TRBD2. After removal of 1 base from V and 3 bases from J, the junction contained 4 bases not matched to a gene. The CDR3 length is 16 residues. Germline assignment: CDR1 SGHTA and CDR2 FQGNSA. The chain's CDR3 is CASSLVAGGHTGELFF. In DNA form, the CDR3 reads TGTGCCAGCAGCTTAGTGGCGGGGGGCCACACCGGGGAGCTGTTTTTT.

This chain uses TRBV4-2 with TRBJ2-7, with 9 bases matching TRBD1. Germline V gene data show CDR1 as LGHNA and CDR2 as YNFKEQ. The V segment lost 2 bases and the J segment 0 bases; nucleotides outside the gene matches: 8. This CDR3 contains 17 residues. The CDR3 bases are TGTGCCAGCAGCCAACCGGGACAGGGCCTTAGCTCCTACGAGCAGTACTTC. It is translated as CASSQPGQGLSSYEQYF.

In the case of this clonotype: Since a much larger clone is just one base distant, this may be a read error. The genes are TRBV27 and TRBJ1-1, with D possibly TRBD1 on 6 matching bases. The V end was cut by 7 bases, the J end by 1 base, with 13 bases between. This CDR3 has 14 amino acids. CDR1 MNHEY and CDR2 SMNVEV come from the germline V gene (reference sequence). This CDR3 is CASNPGASNTEAFF. The CDR3 DNA follows: TGTGCCAGCAATCCAGGGGCCTCGAACACTGAAGCTTTCTTT.

V usage is TRBV27 and J usage is TRBJ2-4; D call uncertain. The CDR3 has 15 amino acids. Trimming removed 5 bases from V and 0 bases from J, with 11 bases in between. From germline, CDR1 is MNHEY and CDR2 SMNVEV (reference sequence). The CDR3 region is CASSPALIAKNIQYF. The CDR3, as DNA: TGTGCCAGCAGTCCCGCCCTAATAGCCAAAAACATTCAGTACTTC.

V gene TRBV5-4 combines with J gene TRBJ2-1; D is unclear. The CDR3 runs to 14 residues. The germline V gene encodes CDR1 SGHNT and CDR2 YYREEE (reference sequence). Trimming stripped 4 bases from V and 3 bases from J, with 11 bases between. The CDR3 nucleotides read TGTGCCAGCAGCAACGAGCACGGCTACAATGAGCAGTTCTTC. Amino acid sequence: CASSNEHGYNEQFF.

The chain combines TRBV6-5 with TRBJ1-6; perhaps TRBD1 as D (5 bases). Germline V CDR1 and CDR2: MNHEY, SVGAGI. This CDR3 contains 17 residues. V was trimmed by 0 bases and J by 10 bases, leaving 19 bases between them. CDR3 region: CASSYSTWAGSGSPLHF. DNA of the CDR3: TGTGCCAGCAGTTACTCGACGTGGGCAGGGAGCGGGTCACCCCTCCACTTT.

The rearrangement links TRBV5-1 to TRBJ1-1; tentative D call: TRBD1 (5 bases). Between the trimmed V and J ends, which lost 0 bases and 6 bases, there was a span of 15 bases. The CDR3 loop spans 15 amino acids. Germline CDR1 reads SGHRS; CDR2 reads YFSETQ. CDR3 DNA: TGCGCCAGCAGCTTGGAAGGCAGGGAAGGCGCTGAAGCTTTCTTT. Translation gives CASSLEGREGAEAFF.

Ten or more counts support this clonotype. The chain uses TRBV25-1 and TRBJ2-1; tentatively, D is TRBD1 (6 bases). The CDR3 is made up of 13 amino acids. Germline lookup yields CDR1 MGHDK and CDR2 SYGVNS. V was shortened by 5 bases and J by 6 bases, with 11 bases between the two germline ends. DNA for the CDR3: TGTGCCAGCAGTCAGCCAGGGGCCAATGAGCAGTTCTTC. It encodes CASSQPGANEQFF. Full variable domain (missing parts from reference TRBV25-1 and TRBJ2-1): EADIYQTPRYLVIGTGKKITLECSQTMGHDKMYWYQQDPGMELHLIHYSYGVNSTEKGDLSSESTVSRIRTEHFPLTLESARPSHTSQYLCASSQPGANEQFFGPGTRLTVL.